The rows below give T cell receptor beta chains drawn from one sample of a study of human T cells and chemical hapten exposure. TCRdb independently ran MiXCR on the RACE reads; one entry per CDR3 protein. The data hold tens of thousands of distinct CDR3 sequences, with about 9.8% observed a single time. This sample comprised whole blood, obtained in connection with sensitization to the hapten diphenylcyclopropenone (DPC). These receptors originate from a woman in her 40s with alopecia areata. Some clones in this sample may be carry-over from other donors' samples. The CDR3 runs from the conserved cysteine through the conserved F or W. The order of the fields is J gene, D gene, clone size, V gene, CDR3 length, CDR3 DNA, CDR3 protein. The D gene is left open where the match is weak. The listing skips clone size in some rows; elsewhere it reads once, few, many or a size class.

J: TRBJ2-1; D: TRBD1; size: many; V: TRBV7-2; length: 16; DNA: TGTGCCAGCAGCCCAGATCTAGGGGGCCGTTACAATGAGCAGTTCTTC; CDR3: CASSPDLGGRYNEQFF
J: TRBJ1-2; D: TRBD1; size: many; V: TRBV29-1; length: 13; DNA: TGCAGCGTTGGACAGGGGGGGAACTATGGCTACACCTTC; CDR3: CSVGQGGNYGYTF
J: TRBJ1-1; D: .; size: .; V: TRBV7-2; length: 11; DNA: TGTGCCAGCAGCTTTCTAGCTGAAGCTTTCTTT; CDR3: CASSFLAEAFF
J: TRBJ1-6; D: .; size: many; V: TRBV18; length: 14; DNA: TGTGCCAGCTCACCTTCCCAGAAGGATTCACCCCTCCACTTT; CDR3: CASSPSQKDSPLHF
J: TRBJ2-1; D: TRBD1; size: many; V: TRBV28; length: 13; DNA: TGTGCCAGCAGCTTGACAGGGGGCGATGAGCAGTTCTTC; CDR3: CASSLTGGDEQFF
J: TRBJ2-3; D: .; size: many; V: TRBV7-9; length: 16; DNA: TGTGCCAGCACCTTAACTGGGCGGGGGCTGGCAGATACGCAGTATTTT; CDR3: CASTLTGRGLADTQYF
J: TRBJ2-7; D: .; size: many; V: TRBV2; length: 12; DNA: TGTGCCAGCAGCAAGGGGTTCTACGAGCAGTACTTC; CDR3: CASSKGFYEQYF
J: TRBJ1-5; D: .; size: many; V: TRBV23-1; length: 14; DNA: TGCGCCAGCAGTCAAGTAACCCAAAATCAGCCCCAGCATTTT; CDR3: CASSQVTQNQPQHF
J: TRBJ2-7; D: TRBD1; size: many; V: TRBV28; length: 13; DNA: TGTGCCAGCAGTGGGACAGCATCCTACGAGCAGTACTTC; CDR3: CASSGTASYEQYF
J: TRBJ1-1; D: TRBD1; size: .; V: TRBV6-2/TRBV6-3; length: 14; DNA: TGTGCCAACAGTCAAACAGGGGAGATCACTGAAGCTTTCTTT; CDR3: CANSQTGEITEAFF
J: TRBJ2-4; D: TRBD2; size: many; V: TRBV7-6; length: 16; DNA: TGTGCCAGCAGCTTAGTAATAGCGGGGGGGTTAAACATTCAGTACTTC; CDR3: CASSLVIAGGLNIQYF
J: TRBJ2-2; D: .; size: .; V: TRBV9; length: 14; DNA: TGTGCCAGCAGCGTCGGGGTGAACACCGGGGAGCTGTTTTTT; CDR3: CASSVGVNTGELFF
J: TRBJ1-5; D: .; size: many; V: TRBV7-9; length: 16; DNA: TGTGCCAGCAGCTTAGGTGAGACAGACATTAATCAGCCCCAGCATTTT; CDR3: CASSLGETDINQPQHF
J: TRBJ2-3; D: .; size: many; V: TRBV7-6; length: 15; DNA: TGTGCCAGCAGCTTAGCGGTGGGGCCGGCAGATACGCAGTATTTT; CDR3: CASSLAVGPADTQYF